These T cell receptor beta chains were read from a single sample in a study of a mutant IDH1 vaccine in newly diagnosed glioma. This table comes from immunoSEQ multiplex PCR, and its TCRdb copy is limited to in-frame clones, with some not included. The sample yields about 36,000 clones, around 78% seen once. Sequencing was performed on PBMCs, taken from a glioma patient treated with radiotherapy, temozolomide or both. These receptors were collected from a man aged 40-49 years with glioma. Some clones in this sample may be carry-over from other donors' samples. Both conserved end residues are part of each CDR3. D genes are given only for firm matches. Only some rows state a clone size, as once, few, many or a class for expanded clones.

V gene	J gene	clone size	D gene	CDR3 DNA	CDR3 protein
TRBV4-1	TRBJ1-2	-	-	TGCGCCAGCAGCCAAGTCGCCCCAGGCTGGGCCTATGGCTACACCTTC	CASSQVAPGWAYGYTF
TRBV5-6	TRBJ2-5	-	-	TGTGCCAGCAGCTTGGGACGCCCGGGCGAGACCCAGTACTTC	CASSLGRPGETQYF
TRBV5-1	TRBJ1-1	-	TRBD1	TGCGCCAGCAGCTTCGGACAGGGTTTACGTGCTTTCTTT	CASSFGQGLRAFF
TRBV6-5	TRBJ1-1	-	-	TGTGCCAGCAGTACAGGGCTGAACACTGAAGCTTTCTTT	CASSTGLNTEAFF
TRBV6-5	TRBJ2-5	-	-	TGTGCCAGCAGTTACGGGGCAGGGCTAGAGACCCAGTACTTC	CASSYGAGLETQYF
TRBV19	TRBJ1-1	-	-	TGTGCCAGTAGCTTACAGGGCGGGAACACTGAAGCTTTCTTT	CASSLQGGNTEAFF
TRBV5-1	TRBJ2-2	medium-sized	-	TGCGCCAGCAGCTCGAACACCGGGGAGCTGTTTTTT	CASSSNTGELFF
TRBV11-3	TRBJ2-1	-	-	TGTGCCAGCAGCCGAAGGGACTCGGACCCGACGTTCTTC	CASSRRDSDPTFF
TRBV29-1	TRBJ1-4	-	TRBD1	TGCAGCGCCAGAGCAGACAGGGGCGAAAAACTGTTTTTT	CSARADRGEKLFF
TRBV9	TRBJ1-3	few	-	TGTGCCAGCAGCCGGGGTACTGGAAACACCATATATTTT	CASSRGTGNTIYF
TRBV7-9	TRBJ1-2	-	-	TGTGCCAGCAGCTCCGCCTACCTCGGGACGGCTAACTATGGCTACACCTTC	CASSSAYLGTANYGYTF
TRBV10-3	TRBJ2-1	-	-	TGTGCCATCAGCCAGGGGACGGCCTACAATGAGCAGTTCTTC	CAISQGTAYNEQFF
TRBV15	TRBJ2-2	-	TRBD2	TGTGCCACCAGCAGCTTAGCGGGGGCCACCGGGGAGCTGTTTTTT	CATSSLAGATGELFF
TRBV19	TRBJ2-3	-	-	TGTGCCAGTAGTATAGATTCCAGACCCACAGATACGCAGTATTTT	CASSIDSRPTDTQYF
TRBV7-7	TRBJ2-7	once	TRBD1	TGTGCTAGCAGCCCCGGGACAGGGGCAGGAGAGCAGTACTTC	CASSPGTGAGEQYF
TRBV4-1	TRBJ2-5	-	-	TGCGCCAGCAGTCCGACGGGGTTGCGGACCCAGTACTTC	CASSPTGLRTQYF
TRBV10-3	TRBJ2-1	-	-	TGTGCCATCAGTGATAAGGGCAATGAGCAGTTCTTC	CAISDKGNEQFF
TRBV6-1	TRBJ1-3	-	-	TGTGCCAGCAGTGGAGCCCGCCAGGCCCCCTCTGGAAACACCATATATTTT	CASSGARQAPSGNTIYF
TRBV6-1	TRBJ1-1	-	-	TGTGCCAGCAGTAGGAGCGGAGCTTTCTTT	CASSRSGAFF
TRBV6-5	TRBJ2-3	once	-	TGTGCCAGCCAGGGACACAGCGACGCAGATACGCAGTATTTT	CASQGHSDADTQYF
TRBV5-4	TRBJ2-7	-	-	TGTGCCAGCAGACGGACCCTCGACTCCTCCTACGAGCAGTACTTC	CASRRTLDSSYEQYF
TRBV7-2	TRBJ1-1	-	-	TGTGCCAGCAGCTCAGGACTGAACACTGAAGCTTTCTTT	CASSSGLNTEAFF
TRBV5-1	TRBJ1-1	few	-	TGCGCCAGCAGCTTGGGGGGCCACACTGAAGCTTTCTTT	CASSLGGHTEAFF
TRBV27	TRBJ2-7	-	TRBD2	TGTGCCAGCTCTCGACTAGCGGACTCCTACGAGCAGTACTTC	CASSRLADSYEQYF
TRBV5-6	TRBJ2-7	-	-	TGTGCCAGCAGCCCCAAGTCTTGGCGGGTCTACGAGCAGTACTTC	CASSPKSWRVYEQYF
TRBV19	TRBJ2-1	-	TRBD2	TGTGCCAGTAGGGGACTAGCGGGGCATGAGCAGTTCTTC	CASRGLAGHEQFF
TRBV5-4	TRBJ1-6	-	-	TGTGCCAGCAGCTCGGGACGCTCCGGAACCTATAATTCACCCCTCCACTTT	CASSSGRSGTYNSPLHF
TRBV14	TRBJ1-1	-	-	TGTGCCAGCAGCCCACTAGGTTGGAACACTGAAGCTTTCTTT	CASSPLGWNTEAFF
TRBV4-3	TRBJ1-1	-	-	TGCGCCAGCAGCCAAGATGGGAAGCGGGGAAATGAAGCTTTCTTT	CASSQDGKRGNEAFF
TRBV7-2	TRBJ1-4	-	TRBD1	TGTGCCAGCAGCTCGGACAGGGTGGCGACTAATGAAAAACTGTTTTTT	CASSSDRVATNEKLFF
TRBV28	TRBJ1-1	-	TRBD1	TGTGCCAGCAGTTTGGGGACAGGGGGCGCAGGAACTGAAGCTTTCTTT	CASSLGTGGAGTEAFF
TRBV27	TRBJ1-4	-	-	TGTGCCAGCAGTTTATCCCCGAGTGAAGGGGAGCCTAATGAAAAACTGTTTTTT	CASSLSPSEGEPNEKLFF
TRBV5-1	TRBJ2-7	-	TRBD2	TGCGCCAGCAGCTTGGAGACTAGCGGGGTCTCCTACGAGCAGTACTTC	CASSLETSGVSYEQYF
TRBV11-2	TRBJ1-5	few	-	TGTGCCAGCAGCTTATCGGCCGGAGATCAGCCCCAGCATTTT	CASSLSAGDQPQHF
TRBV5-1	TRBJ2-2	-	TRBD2	TGCGCCAGCAGCCCACGGACTAGCGGGGGAGCGAACACCGGGGAGCTGTTTTTT	CASSPRTSGGANTGELFF
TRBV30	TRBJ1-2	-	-	TGTGCCTGGAGTCCACAGGGCAACTATGGCTACACCTTC	CAWSPQGNYGYTF
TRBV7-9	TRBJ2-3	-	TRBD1	TGTGCCAGCAGCTTAACCCAGGGGGCAGATACGCAGTATTTT	CASSLTQGADTQYF
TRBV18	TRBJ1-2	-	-	TGTGCCAGCTCACCAGGGTTGGTCAACTATGGCTACACCTTC	CASSPGLVNYGYTF
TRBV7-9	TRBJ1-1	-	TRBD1	TGTGCCAGCAGCCTCGCCGGGACAGGGGGACGCACTGAAGCTTTCTTT	CASSLAGTGGRTEAFF
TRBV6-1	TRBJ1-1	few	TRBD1	TGTGCCAGCAGAACAGGGGTTGACACTGAAGCTTTCTTT	CASRTGVDTEAFF
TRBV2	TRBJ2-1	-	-	TGTGCCAGCAGTGTATGGGGAGCATACAATGAGCAGTTCTTC	CASSVWGAYNEQFF
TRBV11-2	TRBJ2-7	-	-	TGTGCCAGCAGCTTCGTGCGGAGCCCCGGGGGTGAGCAGTACTTC	CASSFVRSPGGEQYF
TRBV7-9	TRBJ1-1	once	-	TGTGCCAGCAGCTTGGTGGGCCTCGGGGGCTTGGACACTGAAGCTTTCTTT	CASSLVGLGGLDTEAFF
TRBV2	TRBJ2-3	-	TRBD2	TGTGCCAGCAGTTCTCTAGCGGGGAGGGATACGCAGTATTTT	CASSSLAGRDTQYF
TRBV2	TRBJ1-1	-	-	TGTGCCAGCAGTGTTGAGGGCTTTAACCGGGCTTTCTTT	CASSVEGFNRAFF
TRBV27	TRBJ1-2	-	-	TGTGCCAGCAGTTTAAGGTCCCGAGGGGGCTACACCTTC	CASSLRSRGGYTF
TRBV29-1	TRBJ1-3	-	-	TGCAGCGCTCCTGCAGGGTCAGGAAACACCATATATTTT	CSAPAGSGNTIYF
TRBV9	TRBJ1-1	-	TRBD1	TGTGCCAGCAGCGTAGGGACAGGAGTAGGTACTGAAGCTTTCTTT	CASSVGTGVGTEAFF
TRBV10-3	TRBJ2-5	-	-	TGTGCCATCAGTGAGGGGGAGACCCAGTACTTC	CAISEGETQYF
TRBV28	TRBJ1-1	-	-	TGTGCCAGCAGTGAGAGGCGGGGAGGGATGAACACTGAAGCTTTCTTT	CASSERRGGMNTEAFF
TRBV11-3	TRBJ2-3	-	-	TGTGCCAGCAGCCCCCGAAGGCGGGCTGACGGAGATACGCAGTATTTT	CASSPRRRADGDTQYF
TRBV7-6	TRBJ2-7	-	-	TGTGCCAGCAGCTTAGGCACAGGGCTCTCCTACGAGCAGTACTTC	CASSLGTGLSYEQYF